A single sample gave rise to the 32 T cell receptor beta chains below, sequenced in a study of blood T cell repertoires in COVID-19. Sequenced by immunoSEQ multiplex PCR; TCRdb stores in-frame clones only, minus some. The table lists approximately 240,000 clones, 79% of them singletons. The sequenced sample was peripheral blood. These receptors were obtained from a middle-aged woman with active or convalescent COVID-19.

V gene TRBV5-1 combines with J gene TRBJ1-4, with D possibly being TRBD1 (6 bases). The CDR3 covers 17 residues. Deletions cut 0 bases from V and 5 bases from J, with 17 bases between. Germline lookup yields CDR1 SGHRS and CDR2 YFSETQ. Written as DNA, the CDR3 is TGCGCCAGCAGCTTGGGGGAGGGGGGCGCCTGGAATGAAAAACTGTTTTTT. It translates to CASSLGEGGAWNEKLFF. The complete variable domain, with remaining parts taken from reference TRBV5-1 and TRBJ1-4, reads KAGVTQTPRYLIKTRGQQVTLSCSPISGHRSVSWYQQTPGQGLQFLFEYFSETQRNKGNFPGRFSGRQFSNSRSEMNVSTLELGDSALYLCASSLGEGGAWNEKLFFGSGTQLSVL.

This clone was recorded once. V usage is TRBV7-2 and J usage is TRBJ2-5; 8 positions match TRBD2. Germline CDR1 and CDR2: SGHTA and FQGNSA. V gave up 1 base and J gave up 5 bases; unmatched junction bases: 0. The CDR3 has 13 amino acids. CDR3 bases: TGTGCCAGCAGCTTAGGACTAGCGGAGACCCAGTACTTC. It yields the protein CASSLGLAETQYF.

This clone has just a few counts. The V and J genes are TRBV4-1 and TRBJ1-6; 11 nucleotides agree with TRBD1. CDR1 MGHRA and CDR2 YSYEKL come from the germline V gene. J gave up 7 bases and V 0 bases, and 8 bases lay outside the gene matches. The CDR3 is made up of 18 amino acids. Here the CDR3 DNA reads TGCGCCAGCAGCCAAGAAATTGGACAGGGGGCTGTAAATTCACCCCTCCACTTT. It translates to CASSQEIGQGAVNSPLHF.

The chain recombines TRBV28 with TRBJ1-2, with D maybe TRBD1 (5 bases). The CDR3 is 12 amino acids. Germline CDR1 MDHEN, CDR2 SYDVKM. V lost 5 bases and J lost 8, with 12 bases in between. The CDR3 coding sequence is TGTGCCAGCAGTCCCGGTGGGGGGGGCTACACCTTC. Its protein product is CASSPGGGGYTF.

V gene TRBV6-5 combines with J gene TRBJ1-5; D gene ambiguous. V lost 4 bases and J 6 bases, leaving 16 bases between the germline ends. This CDR3 comprises 15 residues. Germline CDR1 is MNHEY and CDR2 is SVGAGI. The CDR3 bases are TGTGCCAGCAGTTCCCGTGGAGGGCGGGGTCAGCCCCAGCATTTT. Its translation is CASSSRGGRGQPQHF.

The CDR3 sequence: CASSPPVDSRNTIYF. CDR3 in DNA: TGTGCCAGCTCACCACCTGTCGACAGCCGAAACACCATATATTTT. J is TRBJ1-3 and V is TRBV18; D might be TRBD1 (5 bases). V lost 0 bases, J lost 5 bases, and 11 bases lay in between. The CDR3 covers 15 residues. Germline values: CDR1 KGHSH, CDR2 LQKENI.

The V and J genes are TRBV2 and TRBJ2-7; perhaps TRBD1 as D (6 bases). CDR3 length equals 13 residues. Germline V gene lookup returns CDR1 SNHLY and CDR2 FYNNEI. The V gene lost 5 bases and the J gene lost 6 bases, with 14 bases spanning the gap. CDR3 region: CASSPGVVGEQYF. The CDR3 DNA reads TGTGCCAGCAGTCCAGGGGTTGTGGGCGAGCAGTACTTC.

This chain joins TRBV3-1 (or the pseudogene TRBV3-2) and TRBJ1-1; TRBD1 matches 10 bases. This CDR3 contains 15 residues. Germline values: CDR1 LGHDT, CDR2 YNNKEL (reference sequence). V lost 3 bases and J lost 3; bases outside the gene matches: 4. CDR3 sequence reads: CASSHRTGGDTEAFF. CDR3 coding DNA: TGTGCCAGCAGCCACCGGACAGGGGGAGACACTGAAGCTTTCTTT.

The CDR3 loop reads CASSQEGGGTEAFF. The DNA for the CDR3 is TGTGCCAGCAGCCAAGAAGGGGGGGGCACTGAAGCTTTCTTT. The J gene is TRBJ1-1, the V gene TRBV3-1 (or the pseudogene TRBV3-2), with D maybe TRBD1 (6 bases). Trimming left V 0 bases short and J 4 bases short, with 9 bases between. This CDR3 has 14 residues. In germline, CDR1 is LGHDT, CDR2 YNNKEL (reference sequence).

The chain combines TRBV10-3 with TRBJ1-6; D may be TRBD1 (6 bases). Germline CDR1 reads ENHRY; CDR2 reads SYGVKD. This CDR3 contains 15 residues. The germline V and J ends were trimmed by 3 bases and 7 bases, with 13 bases remaining between them. For the CDR3, the DNA is TGTGCCATCAGTGACTTGGGGGGGCAGAATTCACCCCTCCACTTT. Protein product: CAISDLGGQNSPLHF.

The chain joins TRBV28 to TRBJ1-6; no clear D. This CDR3 is built from 18 residues. Between the trimmed V and J ends, which lost 5 bases and 9 bases, there was a span of 26 bases. Germline values: CDR1 MDHEN, CDR2 SYDVKM. The CDR3 region is CASSHPAGGRLLGSPLHF. CDR3 sequence (DNA): TGTGCCAGCAGTCACCCTGCCGGTGGCAGGTTACTCGGTTCACCCCTCCACTTT.

The chain is built from TRBV25-1 and TRBJ1-1; unclear D gene. CDR3 size: 14 residues. V shed 4 bases and J shed 1 base, with 10 bases lying between them. CDR1 is MGHDK, CDR2 SYGVNS, per germline. The CDR3 DNA reads TGTGCCAGCAGTGCTTCGGGTGGGAACACTGAAGCTTTCTTT. It is translated as CASSASGGNTEAFF.

This clone was counted between two and nine times. The chain recombines TRBV12-3 or TRBV12-4 with TRBJ1-2; D perhaps matches TRBD1 (6 bases). This CDR3 has 13 residues. Deletions cut 5 bases from V and 6 bases from J, with 13 bases between. The CDR3 is CASSPRTAHGYTF. DNA of the CDR3: TGTGCCAGCAGTCCCCGGACAGCTCATGGCTACACCTTC.

Turning to this clone: The same CDR3 also results from other DNA sequences found in this sample. The V and J genes are TRBV10-3 and TRBJ1-5, with 8 bases identical to TRBD1. Germline CDR1 and CDR2: ENHRY and SYGVKD. J lost 2 bases, V lost 5 bases, and 2 bases had no gene match. This CDR3 is 14 amino acids long. CDR3 sequence: CAISPDRGNQPQHF. CDR3 nucleotide sequence: TGTGCCATCAGTCCGGACAGGGGCAATCAGCCCCAGCATTTT.

CDR3 region: CASIDSVNRFSGNTIYF. CDR3 in DNA: TGTGCCAGCATTGACAGCGTAAATCGATTCTCTGGAAACACCATATATTTT. The J gene is TRBJ1-3, the V gene TRBV19, with a tentative D call TRBD1 (5 bases). Germline lookup yields CDR1 LNHDA and CDR2 SQIVND (reference sequence). CDR3 length: 17 residues. Trimming shortened V by 9 bases and J by 0 bases, and 21 bases separated the two germline ends.

The chain carries TRBV6-6 and TRBJ1-3; weak D call: TRBD1 (6 bases). This CDR3 region has 16 residues. Trimming pared 7 bases from V and 0 bases from J, leaving 16 bases between. CDR1 and CDR2 (germline): MNHNY, SVGAGI (reference sequence). The CDR3 sequence: CASIGGDPSSGNTIYF. As DNA, the CDR3 is TGTGCCAGCATAGGGGGGGACCCGAGCTCTGGAAACACCATATATTTT.

The chain is built from TRBV3-1 (or the pseudogene TRBV3-2) and TRBJ2-7; 7 bases line up with TRBD2. The J segment lost 6 bases and the V segment lost 8 bases, leaving 4 bases of the junction unmatched. This CDR3 is built from 11 residues. CDR1 LGHDT and CDR2 YNNKEL come from the germline V gene (reference sequence). In DNA form, the CDR3 reads TGTGCCAGCGGGGAGGGGAGCGAGCAGTACGTC. Translation: CASGEGSEQYV.

CDR3 sequence reads: CASNQRGGYTDTQYF. The DNA for the CDR3 is TGCGCCAGTAACCAGCGGGGGGGATATACAGATACGCAGTATTTT. The chain uses TRBV10-1 and TRBJ2-3; 10 nucleotides agree with TRBD2. The CDR3 loop spans 15 amino acids. Germline V CDR1 and CDR2: WNHNN, SYGVQD (reference sequence). The trim removed 9 bases at V and 3 bases at J, leaving 9 bases unmatched.

In its sample, this clone was seen a few times. V usage is TRBV6-4 and J usage is TRBJ2-7, with D perhaps TRBD2 (7 bases). Trimming cost V 8 bases and J 0 bases, with 29 bases left between them. CDR3 length: 19 amino acids. Germline CDR1 is MRHNA and CDR2 is SNTAGT. The CDR3 is CASPRPYAGANGYSYEQYV. The CDR3 nucleotides read TGTGCCAGCCCGCGTCCCTACGCGGGGGCCAACGGATACTCCTACGAGCAGTACGTC.

The chain couples TRBV30 to TRBJ2-5, with D possibly TRBD2 on 5 matching bases. Per the germline V gene, CDR1 is GTSNPN and CDR2 is SVGIG (reference sequence). The CDR3 runs to 14 residues. V was cut by 3 bases and J by 5 bases, with 16 bases left in between. The CDR3 DNA reads as TGTGCCTGGAGCCCGCGGGTGGATGGGGAGACCCAGTACTTC. Translation: CAWSPRVDGETQYF.

The chain couples TRBV5-5 to TRBJ1-6, with D possibly matching TRBD1 (5 bases). The germline CDR1 and CDR2 sequences are SGHKS and YYEKEE (reference sequence). Trimming shortened V by 4 bases and J by 7 bases, and 12 bases separated the two germline ends. The CDR3 covers 14 residues. This CDR3 is CASSQGLDNSPLHF. CDR3 bases: TGTGCCAGCAGCCAGGGACTGGACAATTCACCCCTCCACTTT.

In its sample, this clone was seen a few times. The chain employs TRBV29-1 and TRBJ1-4, with D hard to call. V shed 7 bases and J shed 2 bases, with 14 bases lying between them. Germline V gives CDR1 SQVTM, CDR2 ANQGSEA. The CDR3 length is 14 residues. CDR3 DNA sequence: TGCAGCGCCTCACGAACGGGTACTAATGAAAAACTGTTTTTT. Translating gives CSASRTGTNEKLFF.

The chain joins TRBV28 to TRBJ2-3, with D possibly being TRBD2 (7 bases). V lost 3 bases and J lost 8, with 12 bases in between. The CDR3 runs to 13 residues. Germline assignment: CDR1 MDHEN and CDR2 SYDVKM. The CDR3 sequence is CASSFWGGGTQYF. DNA for the CDR3: TGTGCCAGCAGTTTTTGGGGAGGGGGTACGCAGTATTTT.

The rearrangement links TRBV11-3 to TRBJ2-1; 10 nucleotides align to TRBD2. CDR1 SGHNT and CDR2 YENEEA come from the germline V gene. V gave up 2 bases and J gave up 9 bases; unmatched junction bases: 4. CDR3 size: 14 residues. CDR3: CASSLSGGATEQFF. The CDR3 DNA sequence: TGTGCCAGCAGCTTAAGCGGGGGGGCCACTGAGCAGTTCTTC.

This clone was observed a few times. The chain is built from TRBV11-2 and TRBJ2-2; a weak D match, TRBD1 (6 bases). Germline V gene lookup returns CDR1 SGHAT and CDR2 FQNNGV. This CDR3 contains 15 residues. V was clipped by 1 base and J by 5 bases, with 11 bases between them. CDR3 sequence: CASSLARGGTGELFF. The DNA for the CDR3 is TGTGCCAGCAGCTTAGCCAGGGGTGGGACCGGGGAGCTGTTTTTT.

In this sample, this clone turned up a few times. This chain links TRBV19 with TRBJ2-1; D is possibly TRBD1 (6 bases). CDR3 length: 15 residues. The germline V gene encodes CDR1 LNHDA and CDR2 SQIVND (reference sequence). V was trimmed by 6 bases and J by 1 base, leaving 13 bases between them. The CDR3 spells CASRRTATSYNEQFF. For the CDR3, the DNA is TGTGCCAGTAGGAGGACAGCGACGTCCTACAATGAGCAGTTCTTC.

This clone was counted between two and nine times. The DNA of the CDR3 is TGCGCCAGCAGCTTGGCCCCATCAATGAACACTGAAGCTTTCTTT. This sequence encodes CASSLAPSMNTEAFF. J is TRBJ1-1 and V is TRBV5-1; no reliable D call. Trimming took 0 bases from V and 0 from J, leaving 9 bases between them. Per the germline V gene, CDR1 is SGHRS and CDR2 is YFSETQ. The CDR3 totals 15 residues.

The rearrangement joins TRBV27 to TRBJ2-2; 8 bases agree with TRBD2. The germline gives CDR1 MNHEY, CDR2 SMNVEV (reference sequence). With V trimmed by 5 bases and J by 6 bases, 5 bases remained unmatched. CDR3 length: 14 amino acids. CDR3 nucleotide sequence: TGTGCCAGCAGTACCGGGACTAGGGCCGGGGAGCTGTTTTTT. Translated: CASSTGTRAGELFF.

CDR3 amino acids: CASSPHQGAQETQYF. Here the CDR3 DNA reads TGTGCCAGCTCACCACATCAGGGGGCCCAAGAGACCCAGTACTTC. The V gene is TRBV18, the J gene TRBJ2-5; 8 bases are shared with TRBD1. Germline V gene data show CDR1 as KGHSH and CDR2 as LQKENI. The V and J ends lost 1 base and 1 base, in that order; junction bases with no gene match: 2. This CDR3 region has 15 residues.

This clone showed up just a few times. This chain connects TRBV25-1 to TRBJ1-1; TRBD1 agrees at 7 bases. Trimming cost V 2 bases and J 1 base; bases outside gene matches: 7. CDR1 MGHDK and CDR2 SYGVNS come from the germline V gene. This CDR3 contains 16 residues. CDR3 bases: TGTGCCAGCAGTGAAACTCCCGGGACAGAGAACACTGAAGCTTTCTTT. This sequence encodes CASSETPGTENTEAFF.

The rearrangement uses TRBV11-2 and TRBJ1-3, with 7 bases aligning to TRBD1. Germline trimming cut 3 bases from V and 2 bases from J; bases unmatched to any gene: 4. There are 15 residues in the CDR3. The germline gives CDR1 SGHAT, CDR2 FQNNGV. CDR3: CASSFDRVAGNTIYF. The CDR3 coding sequence is TGTGCCAGCAGCTTCGACAGGGTAGCTGGAAACACCATATATTTT.

A few counts support this clone. The chain recombines TRBV18 with TRBJ1-1; D possibly corresponds to TRBD1 (5 bases). V lost 5 bases, J lost 1 base, and 8 bases lay in between. The V gene's germline CDR1 is KGHSH and CDR2 LQKENI. There are 13 residues in the CDR3. CDR3 DNA: TGTGCCAGCTCATATCAGGGGAACACTGAAGCTTTCTTT. Protein product: CASSYQGNTEAFF.